This T cell receptor beta chain was sequenced during a study of blood T cell repertoires in COVID-19. Whole-study context: Some COVID-19 samples were acute and others convalescent; all came from the United States, Italy and Spain. PBMCs, B-cell-depleted T cells, or T cells provided the cDNA or gDNA that made up the material.

As handled by the study authors: Researchers report that nucleated cell counts were estimated from reference gene primer amplification. The assay was immunoSEQ multiplex PCR, and TCRdb's table has in-frame clones only and misses some. V, J and clone size were drawn from that table, and D and trimming were deduced from the DNA. The sample comprises 350,000 or so clones, around nine tenths of which are singletons, and about 3.9% rests with the top ten. Enrolment of Seattle patients took place during active infection, and they were followed longitudinally. Germline V CDR1 and CDR2: SGHRS, YFSETQ. The J segment lost 4 bases and the V segment lost 5 bases, leaving 4 bases of the junction unmatched. The CDR3 consists of 14 residues.

The J gene is TRBJ1-4, the V gene TRBV5-1, with 8 bases lining up with TRBD1. This TCR derives from a woman in her sixties or seventies with COVID-19, enrolled during active disease. Sequenced input: peripheral blood. CDR3 coding DNA: TGCGCCAGCAGTCCGGGACAGGTTAATGAAAAACTGTTTTTT. It yields the protein CASSPGQVNEKLFF.